The 17 T cell receptor beta chains presented below share a single source sample, sequenced in a study of T cell changes during pregnancy in multiple sclerosis (dated by TCRdb to the late 2010s). The library was obtained by the immunoSEQ multiplex PCR assay. The source is immuneACCESS, and TCRdb retained only in-frame sequences with V and J called. Part of the clones is not carried over; for the studies checked, unresolved V genes explain less than half of this, and the remainder is unexplained. The sample has about 53,000 clones on record, about nine tenths of them singletons. The ten top clones hold roughly 0.47% of the sample. Material: CD4+ T cells from peripheral blood mononuclear cells, obtained in the third trimester of pregnancy. The receptors derive from a female donor with multiple sclerosis, enrolled in a pregnancy study.

The chain employs TRBV6-5 and TRBJ2-3; 8 nucleotides agree with TRBD2. The CDR3 totals 14 residues. In germline, CDR1 is MNHEY, CDR2 SVGAGI. Trimming took 6 bases from V and 6 from J; bases not matched to a gene: 8. CDR3 protein: CASRPGGPPDTQYF. In DNA, the CDR3 is TGTGCCAGCAGGCCGGGGGGGCCCCCCGATACGCAGTATTTT.

The CDR3 is CASSGAGAGTEAFF. DNA for the CDR3: TGTGCCAGCAGCGGTGCGGGGGCGGGCACTGAAGCTTTCTTT. The chain is built from TRBV9 and TRBJ1-1; a weak D match, TRBD1 (6 bases). Trimming removed 3 bases at V and 4 bases at J, with 13 bases between. Germline V lookup: CDR1 SGDLS, CDR2 YYNGEE. The CDR3 is 14 amino acids.

CDR3: CASSARQGMGHEKLFF. CDR3 bases: TGTGCCAGTAGTGCCCGACAGGGGATGGGTCATGAAAAACTGTTTTTT. The gene calls are TRBV19 and TRBJ1-4; 8 nucleotides line up with TRBD1. The germline V gene has CDR1 LNHDA and CDR2 SQIVND (reference sequence). CDR3 size: 16 residues. Trimming cost V 5 bases and J 6 bases; bases outside gene matches: 11.

The rearrangement links TRBV4-1 to TRBJ1-1; 7 bases line up with TRBD1. Germline trimming cut 6 bases from V and 0 bases from J; bases unmatched to any gene: 13. CDR1 MGHRA and CDR2 YSYEKL come from the germline V gene. This CDR3 region has 17 residues. In DNA form, the CDR3 reads TGCGCCAGCAGTCAGACAGGGCATTTAGCCATGAACACTGAAGCTTTCTTT. Residues: CASSQTGHLAMNTEAFF.

This clone came up once. The rearrangement uses TRBV5-6 and TRBJ2-1; a weak D match, TRBD2 (6 bases). Germline CDR1 and CDR2: SGHDT and YYEEEE. V was cut by 4 bases and J by 2 bases, with 13 bases left in between. The CDR3 covers 15 residues. CDR3 residues: CASSQTRMAYNEQFF. DNA of the CDR3: TGTGCCAGCAGCCAGACTAGGATGGCCTACAATGAGCAGTTCTTC.

The rearrangement joins TRBV27 to TRBJ1-5; D ambiguous. CDR1 and CDR2 from the germline V gene are MNHEY and SMNVEV (reference sequence). This CDR3 comprises 12 residues. V was pared by 4 bases and J by 9 bases, with 10 bases between. CDR3 region: CASSSVSGPQHF. The CDR3 coding sequence is TGTGCCAGCAGTTCCGTCTCGGGGCCCCAGCATTTT.

This clone has only a few counts. This chain joins TRBV6-6 and TRBJ1-5; D is ambiguous. The V end was cut by 4 bases, the J end by 5 bases, with 6 bases between. This CDR3 comprises 12 residues. Germline values: CDR1 MNHNY, CDR2 SVGAGI (reference sequence). Here the CDR3 DNA reads TGTGCCAGCAGTTCGCGATATCAGCCCCAGCATTTT. It is translated as CASSSRYQPQHF.

The chain couples TRBV14 to TRBJ2-7; unclear D gene. Germline CDR1 and CDR2: SGHDN and FVKESK. Trimming shortened V by 5 bases and J by 2 bases, and 16 bases separated the two germline ends. The length of the CDR3 is 15 residues. CDR3 region: CASSSMDSSPYEQYF. Here the CDR3 DNA reads TGTGCCAGCAGCTCGATGGATAGCTCACCCTACGAGCAGTACTTC.

The chain carries TRBV19 and TRBJ2-7; 9 bases match TRBD1. Per the germline V gene, CDR1 is LNHDA and CDR2 is SQIVND (reference sequence). The CDR3 consists of 16 residues. V lost 0 bases, J lost 7 bases, and 10 bases stayed unmatched. DNA for the CDR3: TGTGCCAGTAGTATAGAGGGGTGGACAGGGGAAGAAGAGCAGTACTTC. Translated: CASSIEGWTGEEEQYF.

A remark on this clone: One end of the junction varies from germline; a read error may be responsible. The V call is TRBV2, the J call TRBJ1-5, with D unclear. Germline CDR1 and CDR2: SNHLY and FYNNEI. The CDR3 runs to 13 residues. The CDR3: CASSEDFNQPQHF. The CDR3 DNA is TGTGCCAGCAGCGAAGACTTTAATCAGCCCCAGCATTTT.

The V and J genes are TRBV7-8 and TRBJ1-5; tentative D call: TRBD1 (6 bases). Germline V CDR1 and CDR2: SGHVS, FQNEAQ. The CDR3 is 14 amino acids. V was pared by 1 base and J by 4 bases, with 8 bases between. CDR3 amino acids: CASSLDDRNQPQHF. The CDR3 nucleotides are TGTGCCAGCAGCTTAGATGACAGGAATCAGCCCCAGCATTTT.

The chain is built from TRBV5-1 and TRBJ2-5; maybe TRBD1 (6 bases). With 6 bases removed from V and 3 bases from J, the gap between germline ends came to 21 bases. This CDR3 has 16 amino acids. Per the germline V gene, CDR1 is SGHRS and CDR2 is YFSETQ. The chain's CDR3 is CASTPIPVGGKETQYF. The CDR3 coding sequence is TGCGCCAGCACCCCGATCCCGGTAGGGGGTAAAGAGACCCAGTACTTC.

The rearrangement links TRBV11-3 to TRBJ2-5, with a weak D call TRBD1 (7 bases). Between the trimmed V and J ends, which lost 5 bases and 9 bases, there was a span of 22 bases. The CDR3 extends over 15 amino acids. Germline values: CDR1 SGHNT, CDR2 YENEEA. CDR3 protein: CASSVRGTPGQAQYF. The CDR3 DNA reads as TGTGCCAGCAGCGTGCGCGGGACCCCAGGACAGGCCCAGTACTTC.

In this sample, this clone turned up a few times. This chain links TRBV14 with TRBJ1-3; 7 bases fit TRBD1. The CDR3 is 13 amino acids. J was trimmed by 2 bases and V by 5 bases; bases with no gene match: 0. Germline V lookup: CDR1 SGHDN, CDR2 FVKESK. The CDR3 DNA reads TGTGCCAGCAGCGGGACAGCTGGAAACACCATATATTTT. As protein: CASSGTAGNTIYF. The variable domain in full, completed from reference TRBV14 and TRBJ1-3, reads EAGVTQFPSHSVIEKGQTVTLRCDPISGHDNLYWYRRVMGKEIKFLLHFVKESKQDESGMPNNRFLAERTGGTYSTLKVQPAELEDSGVYFCASSGTAGNTIYFGEGSWLTVV.

The rearrangement uses TRBV5-1 and TRBJ1-1; tentatively, D is TRBD1 (6 bases). Trimming stripped 3 bases from V and 0 bases from J, with 12 bases between. Germline values: CDR1 SGHRS, CDR2 YFSETQ. The CDR3 is made up of 15 amino acids. This CDR3 is CASSSSTGVNTEAFF. As DNA, the CDR3 is TGCGCCAGCAGCTCCTCGACAGGAGTGAACACTGAAGCTTTCTTT.

The rearrangement uses TRBV6-5 and TRBJ1-1, with 11 bases lining up with TRBD1. J lost 6 bases, V lost 6 bases, and 6 bases had no gene match. The germline CDR1 and CDR2 sequences are MNHEY and SVGAGI. This CDR3 has 14 amino acids. The CDR3 sequence: CASSYRDRGSEAFF. CDR3 DNA sequence: TGTGCCAGCAGCTACCGGGACAGGGGGTCTGAAGCTTTCTTT.

The count of this clone is one. The CDR3 region is CASSEEGEVSSYEQYF. For the CDR3, the DNA is TGTGCCAGCAGTGAAGAAGGGGAAGTGAGCTCCTACGAGCAGTACTTC. The chain carries TRBV6-1 and TRBJ2-7; a possible D gene is TRBD1 (5 bases). Germline CDR1 MNHNS, CDR2 SASEGT. V was cut by 1 base and J by 0 bases, with 13 bases left in between. The CDR3 totals 16 residues.